The T cell receptor beta chain under discussion was sequenced for a study of molecular identifiers for immune sequencing clone quantification. Broader study findings: For effector cells, clones above 20 RNA copies held over 99% of molecules; for naive cells, under 1%.

Germline-derived CDR1 and CDR2 are MDHEN and SYDVKM. With V trimmed by 4 bases and J by 3 bases, 3 bases remained unmatched. The CDR3 runs to 14 residues. Input for naive CD8 libraries was about 18,000 to 1,000,000 sorted cells; the RNA fraction used was 10%, 30% or 50%. TCRdb itself ran the PCR reads through MiXCR, one entry per CDR3 protein. This sample has about 320,000 distinct CDR3 sequences, with about a fifth found just once. This clonotype has at least ten counts. The antigen is undetermined. The TCR comes from a human donor in good health. Some libraries in this study had Jurkat cell RNA spiked in. The sequenced sample consisted of naive CD8+ T cells from blood, with Jurkat cell RNA spiked in. Subset of the sample: FACS-sorted CD8+CD4-CCR7+CD45RA+ naive T cells. This chain uses TRBV28 with TRBJ1-5; 7 nucleotides line up with TRBD1. CDR3 amino acids: CASSWGQYNQPQHF. As DNA, the CDR3 is TGTGCCAGCAGTTGGGGACAGTACAATCAGCCCCAGCATTTT.